The present TCR beta chain was sequenced within a study of radiotherapy plus CTLA-4 blockade in lung cancer. Study findings and constraints: Following radiotherapy plus ipilimumab, tumor-derived TCR clones expanded in the blood.

The germline gives CDR1 LGHNA, CDR2 YNFKEQ. This CDR3 is built from 15 residues. J gave up 7 bases and V 2 bases, and 6 bases lay outside the gene matches. This clone was found a few times. What it binds is unknown. Here immunoSEQ multiplex PCR was the method, and the copy in TCRdb shows in-frame clones only, minus some. Among 75,000 to 100,000 clones listed, roughly 79% were seen once. Specimen: peripheral blood, collected from a patient treated with radiotherapy plus ipilimumab. The V call is TRBV4-2, the J call TRBJ2-1, with 9 bases identical to TRBD1. This clonotype was sampled from a human donor with non-small cell lung cancer who had a partial response to radiotherapy plus ipilimumab. Some clones in this sample may be carry-over from other donors' samples. Here the CDR3 reads CASSQTGQGTNEQFF. CDR3 bases: TGTGCCAGCAGCCAAACGGGACAGGGTACGAATGAGCAGTTCTTC.